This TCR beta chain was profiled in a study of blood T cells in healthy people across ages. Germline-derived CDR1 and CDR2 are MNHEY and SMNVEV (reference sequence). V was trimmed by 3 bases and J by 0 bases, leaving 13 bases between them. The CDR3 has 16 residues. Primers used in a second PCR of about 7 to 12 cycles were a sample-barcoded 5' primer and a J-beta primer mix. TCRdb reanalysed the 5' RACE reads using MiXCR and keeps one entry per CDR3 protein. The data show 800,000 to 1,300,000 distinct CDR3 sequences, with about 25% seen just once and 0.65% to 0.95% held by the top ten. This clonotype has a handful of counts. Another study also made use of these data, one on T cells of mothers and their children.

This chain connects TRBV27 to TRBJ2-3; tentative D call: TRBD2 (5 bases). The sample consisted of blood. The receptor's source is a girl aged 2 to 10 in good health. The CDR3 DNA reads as TGTGCCAGCAGTTTGTGGACTGGGAAGAGCACAGATACGCAGTATTTT. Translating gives CASSLWTGKSTDTQYF.